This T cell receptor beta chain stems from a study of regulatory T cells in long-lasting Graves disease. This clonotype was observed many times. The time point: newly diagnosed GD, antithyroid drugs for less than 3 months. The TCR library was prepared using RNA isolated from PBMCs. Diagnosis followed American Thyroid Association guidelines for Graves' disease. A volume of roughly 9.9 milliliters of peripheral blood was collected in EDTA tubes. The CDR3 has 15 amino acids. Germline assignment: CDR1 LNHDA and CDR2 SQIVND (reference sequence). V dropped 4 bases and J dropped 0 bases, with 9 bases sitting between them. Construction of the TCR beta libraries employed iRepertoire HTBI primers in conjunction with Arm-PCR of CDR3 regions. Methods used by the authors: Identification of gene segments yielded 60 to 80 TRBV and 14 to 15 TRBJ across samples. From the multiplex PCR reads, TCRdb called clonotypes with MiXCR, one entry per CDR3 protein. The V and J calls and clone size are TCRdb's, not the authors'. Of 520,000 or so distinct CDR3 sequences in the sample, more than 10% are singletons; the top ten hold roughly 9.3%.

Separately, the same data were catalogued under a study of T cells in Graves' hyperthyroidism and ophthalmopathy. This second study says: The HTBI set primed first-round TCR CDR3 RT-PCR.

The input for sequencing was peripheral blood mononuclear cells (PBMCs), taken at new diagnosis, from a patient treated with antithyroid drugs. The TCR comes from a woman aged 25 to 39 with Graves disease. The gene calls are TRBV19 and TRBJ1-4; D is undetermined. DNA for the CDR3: TGTGCCAGTAGTAGGGGTACAGCAACTAATGAAAAACTGTTTTTT. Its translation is CASSRGTATNEKLFF.